The clone carrying this T cell receptor (beta chain) came up a few times. What it recognizes is unknown. The data were taken from a study of memory CD4+ T cells and cytomegalovirus serostatus. Sequencing used immunoSEQ multiplex PCR; TCRdb keeps in-frame clones, though not all of them. Of approximately 51,000 clones listed, approximately 74% were seen once; the top ten hold 0.9% to 1.5%. The V segment lost 3 bases and the J segment 10 bases; nucleotides outside the gene matches: 11. The CDR3 spans 16 residues. CDR1 is SGHVS, CDR2 FQNEAQ, per germline. General study results and limits: CMV serostatus prediction reached median AUC around 0.95, or 0.9 with US-trained model.

Single viable CD3+CD4+CD8-CD45RO+ cells were sorted as the memory CD4+ T cells. Sequenced material: memory CD4+ T cells from blood. The chain has TRBV7-8 and TRBJ1-6; 8 nucleotides match TRBD1. The sequence came from an adult in good health and CMV-seropositive. The CDR3 nucleotides are TGTGCCAGCAGCTTTGCCTCGACAGGGGAAAGCTCACCCCTCCACTTT. Translating gives CASSFASTGESSPLHF.